This T cell receptor beta chain was sequenced during a study of human T cells and chemical hapten exposure. Across the study: Per-sample TCR yield variability stemmed mainly from small pooled library volume differences.

As regards this clonotype: Its antigen is unknown.

The template was total RNA from unfractionated whole blood. V was clipped by 8 bases and J by 2 bases, with 15 bases between them. The CDR3 contains 15 residues. The library put unique molecular identifiers onto individual cDNA molecules. MiXCR, run by TCRdb on the 5' RACE reads, gives a single entry per CDR3 protein. The table shows tens of thousands of distinct CDR3 sequences, with roughly 8.4% occurring only once. General study findings and limits: The number of TCRs above 1 in 1000 frequency did not change after DPC sensitization.

The chain joins TRBV12-3 or TRBV12-4 to TRBJ2-2, with D tentatively TRBD1 or TRBD2 (7 bases each). This clonotype was obtained from a male donor in good health. CDR3 region: CASERDSYNTGELFF. The CDR3 region has the DNA TGTGCCAGCGAGCGGGACAGCTATAACACCGGGGAGCTGTTTTTT.